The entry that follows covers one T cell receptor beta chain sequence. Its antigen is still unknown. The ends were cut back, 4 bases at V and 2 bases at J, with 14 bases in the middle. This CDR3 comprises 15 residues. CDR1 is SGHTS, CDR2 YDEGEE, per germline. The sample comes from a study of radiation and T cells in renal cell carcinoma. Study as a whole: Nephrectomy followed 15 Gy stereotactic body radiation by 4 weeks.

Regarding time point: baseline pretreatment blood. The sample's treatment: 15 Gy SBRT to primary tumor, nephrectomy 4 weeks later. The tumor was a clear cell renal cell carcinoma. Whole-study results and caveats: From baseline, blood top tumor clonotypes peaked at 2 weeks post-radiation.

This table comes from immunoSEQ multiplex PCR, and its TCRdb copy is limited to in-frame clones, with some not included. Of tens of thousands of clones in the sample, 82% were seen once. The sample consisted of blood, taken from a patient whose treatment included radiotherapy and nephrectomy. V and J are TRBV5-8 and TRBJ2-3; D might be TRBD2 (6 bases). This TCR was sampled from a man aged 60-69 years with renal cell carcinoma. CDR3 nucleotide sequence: TGTGCCAGCAGCCCGGGGACTCACCTCACAGATACGCAGTATTTT. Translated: CASSPGTHLTDTQYF.